Sequencing of this TCR beta chain was carried out in a study of blood T cell repertoires in COVID-19. Across the whole study: The United States, Italy and Spain provided the acute and convalescent COVID-19 samples.

The germline gives CDR1 PRHDT, CDR2 FYEKMQ (reference sequence). The CDR3 covers 15 residues. The trim removed 3 bases at V and 4 bases at J, leaving 6 bases unmatched. In the authors' workflow: Reference gene primer amplification gave estimated nucleated cell counts. Produced via immunoSEQ multiplex PCR; TCRdb's table is partial and in-frame only. That table furnishes V, J and clone size, whereas the DNA furnished D and trimming. The sample contains 150,000 to 200,000 clones, roughly 80% of which appear only once. In this sample, this clone turned up a few times. The chain joins TRBV13 to TRBJ1-2; 9 bases line up with TRBD1. The sequence was collected from a woman aged 50 to 60 who had recovered from COVID-19. Source material: PBMCs or T cells enriched from blood (not recorded which). DNA of the CDR3: TGTGCCAGCAGCTTTGGGACAGGGAGGGCCTATGGCTACACCTTC. Protein: CASSFGTGRAYGYTF. Full variable domain (missing parts from reference TRBV13 and TRBJ1-2): AAGVIQSPRHLIKEKRETATLKCYPIPRHDTVYWYQQGPGQDPQFLISFYEKMQSDKGSIPDRFSAQQFSDYHSELNMSSLELGDSALYFCASSFGTGRAYGYTFGSGTRLTVV.